This TCR beta chain was obtained from a study of T cells in narcolepsy. Only in-frame clones appear in the TCRdb table, and some are missing; sequencing was by immunoSEQ multiplex PCR. The sample contains about 25,000 clones, roughly 83% of which appear only once. Study-wide results and caveats: Same-patient CSF and blood CD4+ T cell clonotypes included HCRT-specific and TRIB2-specific autoreactive ones.

Notes on this clone: Its antigen is unknown.

The CDR3 length is 14 residues. Trimming removed 2 bases from V and 4 bases from J, with 11 bases in between. Germline V gene lookup returns CDR1 MNHEY and CDR2 SMNVEV (reference sequence). The chain joins TRBV27 to TRBJ1-2; a possible D gene is TRBD1 (5 bases). The sequenced sample was CD45RA- memory CD4+ T cells from PBMCs. This receptor was identified in a human donor with narcolepsy. The CDR3 is CASSLGAGRYGYTF. CDR3 nucleotides: TGTGCCAGCAGTTTAGGGGCAGGCCGCTATGGCTACACCTTC.